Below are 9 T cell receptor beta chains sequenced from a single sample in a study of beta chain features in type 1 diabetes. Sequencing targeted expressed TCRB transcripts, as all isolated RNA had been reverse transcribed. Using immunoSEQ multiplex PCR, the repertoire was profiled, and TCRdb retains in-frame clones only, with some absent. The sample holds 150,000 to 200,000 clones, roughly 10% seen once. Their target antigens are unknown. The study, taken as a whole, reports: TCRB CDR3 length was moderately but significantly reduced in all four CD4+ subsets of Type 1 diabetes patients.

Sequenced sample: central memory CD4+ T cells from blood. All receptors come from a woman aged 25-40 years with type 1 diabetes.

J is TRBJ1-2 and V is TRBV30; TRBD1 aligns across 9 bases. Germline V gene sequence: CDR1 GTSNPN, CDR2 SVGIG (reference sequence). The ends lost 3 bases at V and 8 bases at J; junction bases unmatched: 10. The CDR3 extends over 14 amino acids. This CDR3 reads CAWRGPTGGGGYTF. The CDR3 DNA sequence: TGTGCCTGGAGGGGACCCACAGGGGGCGGGGGCTACACCTTC.

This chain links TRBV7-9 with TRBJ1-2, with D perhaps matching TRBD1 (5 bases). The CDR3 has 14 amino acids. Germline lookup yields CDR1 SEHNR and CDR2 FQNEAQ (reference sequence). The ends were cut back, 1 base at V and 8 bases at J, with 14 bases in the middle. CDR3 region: CASSLGGGAGGYTF. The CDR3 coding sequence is TGTGCCAGCAGCTTAGGTGGAGGGGCAGGAGGCTACACCTTC. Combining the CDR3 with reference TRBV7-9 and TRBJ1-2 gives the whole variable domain DTGVSQNPRHKITKRGQNVTFRCDPISEHNRLYWYRQTLGQGPEFLTYFQNEAQLEKSRLLSDRFSAERPKGSFSTLEIQRTEQGDSAMYLCASSLGGGAGGYTFGSGTRLTVV.

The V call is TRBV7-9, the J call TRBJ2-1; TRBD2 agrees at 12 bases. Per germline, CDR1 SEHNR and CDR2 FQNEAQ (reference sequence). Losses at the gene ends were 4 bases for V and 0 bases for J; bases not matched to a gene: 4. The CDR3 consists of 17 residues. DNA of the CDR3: TGTGCCAGCAGCTCCGGGACTAGCGGGCACTCCTACAATGAGCAGTTCTTC. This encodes CASSSGTSGHSYNEQFF.

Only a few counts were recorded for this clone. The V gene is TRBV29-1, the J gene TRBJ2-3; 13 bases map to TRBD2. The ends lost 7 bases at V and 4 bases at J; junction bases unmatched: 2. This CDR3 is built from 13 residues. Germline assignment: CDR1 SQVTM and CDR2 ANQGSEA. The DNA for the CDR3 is TGCAGCGCGGGGACTAGCGGGGCAGATACGCAGTATTTT. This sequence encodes CSAGTSGADTQYF.

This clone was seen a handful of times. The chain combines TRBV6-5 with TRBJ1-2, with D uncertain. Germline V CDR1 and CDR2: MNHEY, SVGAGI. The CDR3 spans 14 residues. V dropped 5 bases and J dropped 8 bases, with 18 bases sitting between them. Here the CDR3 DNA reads TGTGCCAGCAGTAGCCGAACCAGAGGTCGGGGCTACACCTTC. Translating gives CASSSRTRGRGYTF.

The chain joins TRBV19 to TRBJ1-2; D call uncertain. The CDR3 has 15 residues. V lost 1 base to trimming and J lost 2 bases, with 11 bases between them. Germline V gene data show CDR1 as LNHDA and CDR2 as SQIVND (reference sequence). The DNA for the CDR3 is TGTGCCAGTAGTATAGGGAGCGGTGGCAACTATGGCTACACCTTC. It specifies CASSIGSGGNYGYTF.

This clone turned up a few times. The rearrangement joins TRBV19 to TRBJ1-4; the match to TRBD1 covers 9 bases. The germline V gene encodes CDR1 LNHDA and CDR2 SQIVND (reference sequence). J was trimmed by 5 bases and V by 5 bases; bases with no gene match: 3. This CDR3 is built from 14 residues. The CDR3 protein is CASSSGTGNEKLFF. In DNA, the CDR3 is TGTGCCAGTAGTTCCGGGACAGGGAATGAAAAACTGTTTTTT. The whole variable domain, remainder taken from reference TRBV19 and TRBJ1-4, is DGGITQSPKYLFRKEGQNVTLSCEQNLNHDAMYWYRQDPGQGLRLIYYSQIVNDFQKGDIAEGYSVSREKKESFPLTVTSAQKNPTAFYLCASSSGTGNEKLFFGSGTQLSVL.

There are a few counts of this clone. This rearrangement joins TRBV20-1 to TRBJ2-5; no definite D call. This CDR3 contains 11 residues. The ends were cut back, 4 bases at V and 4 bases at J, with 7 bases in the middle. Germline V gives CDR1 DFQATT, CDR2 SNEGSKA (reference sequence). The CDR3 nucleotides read TGCAGTGCTAATACGGGAGAGACCCAGTACTTC. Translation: CSANTGETQYF.

CDR3 coding DNA: TGTGCCAGCTCACGCGGTCTTTATCAGCCCCAGCATTTT. This encodes CASSRGLYQPQHF. The genes are TRBV18 and TRBJ1-5; D gene ambiguous. Germline CDR1 KGHSH, CDR2 LQKENI. V dropped 4 bases and J dropped 5 bases, with 9 bases sitting between them. CDR3 length: 13 residues.